This entry concerns a single T cell receptor (beta chain). The antigen is undetermined. Cultured CD4+ T cell DNA underwent sequencing with the Oncomine TCR Beta short-read assay. Genomic DNA was drawn out of CD4+ T cells grown in culture. TCRdb called the PCR reads again in MiXCR, with one record for every CDR3 protein. The table shows approximately 20,000 distinct CDR3 sequences, with approximately 33% occurring only once. The data are from a study of vaccination and CD4 T cells after COVID-19. Study in general: Each participant underwent a two-dose regimen of either the BNT162b2 or the mRNA-1273 vaccine. Each post-COVID sample was drawn after diagnosis, and the median interval was 101 days (range 35 to 161).

Broader study findings: Spike mono-reactivity held for 304 of 307 vaccine-specific clones in convalescent patients.

V lost 5 bases, J lost 4 bases, and 8 bases stayed unmatched. The CDR3 has 15 residues. CDR1 and CDR2 from the germline V gene are SGHTA and FQGNSA. Treatment indicated: approximately nine-day PBMC culture with coronavirus spike peptide pools or control peptides (ViraFEST assay). Sequencing was performed on cultured CD4+ T cells from blood. The rearrangement joins TRBV7-2 to TRBJ2-7, with 10 positions matching TRBD2. The TCR was taken from a human donor with COVID-19. The CDR3 nucleotides read TGTGCCAGCAGCCGCACTAGCGGGACCTTATACGAGCAGTACTTC. It is translated as CASSRTSGTLYEQYF. Full variable domain (remainder filled in from reference TRBV7-2 and TRBJ2-7): GAGVSQSPSNKVTEKGKDVELRCDPISGHTALYWYRQSLGQGLEFLIYFQGNSAPDKSGLPSDRFSAERTGGSVSTLTIQRTQQEDSAVYLCASSRTSGTLYEQYFGPGTRLTVT.